This TCR beta chain was identified in a study of control samples from healthy donors and cancer patients (dated by TCRdb to 2018 to 2021). Spanning cysteine to phenylalanine, the CDR3 consists of 14 amino acids. Of all the DNA, just the CDR3 is kept, 42 bases in frame from base 1. Trimmed from V: 4 bases; trimmed from J: 5 bases; junction bases lacking a gene match: 8. From the germline V gene, CDR1 is SGHRS and CDR2 is YFSETQ. The library was prepared using the immunoSEQ multiplex PCR assay. The clones in this table, taken by TCRdb from immuneACCESS, are in-frame only. Not every clone is retained; where verified, under half of the shortfall comes from an unresolved V gene, and the cause of the rest is unknown. A total of 80,000 to 100,000 clones appear in this sample, 88% of them only once. Clones ranked in the top ten supply less than 15% of the sample. On this clone: Its antigen is unknown. Per-base qualities were not stored, and no clone one base away is much larger.

The sequence was obtained from a man aged 30-40 years in good health. The chain couples TRBV5-1 to TRBJ1-2, and 7 bases in between align with TRBD1. The sample consisted of blood. The nucleotides read TGCGCCAGCAGCCCTAGCTTGGACAGGTATGGCTACACCTTC. It translates as CASSPSLDRYGYTF. With all but the CDR3 taken from the reference TRBV5-1 and TRBJ1-2 genes, the full variable domain is: KAGVTQTPRYLIKTRGQQVTLSCSPISGHRSVSWYQQTPGQGLQFLFEYFSETQRNKGNFPGRFSGRQFSNSRSEMNVSTLELGDSALYLCASSPSLDRYGYTFGSGTRLTVV.